This T cell receptor (beta chain) was identified in a study of blood T cell repertoires in COVID-19. On the study more broadly: Acute and convalescent COVID-19 specimens originated in the United States, Italy and Spain. PBMCs, B-cell-depleted T cells, or T cells were the source of the cDNA or gDNA that made up the material.

Authors' analysis steps: Using reference gene primer amplification, nucleated cell counts were estimated. Repertoires were generated with immunoSEQ multiplex PCR, while TCRdb's copy carries only in-frame clones and drops some. V and J calls and clone size are given by that table; D and trimming were obtained from the DNA. The sample lists 150,000 to 200,000 clones; more than 60% were seen once. The CDR3 covers 15 residues. The V end lost 5 bases, the J end lost 1 base, and 12 bases lay between the germline ends. Germline values: CDR1 SEHNR, CDR2 FQNEAQ (reference sequence). This receptor was taken from a man in his 70s with acute or convalescent COVID-19. Specimen: peripheral blood. The chain has TRBV7-9 and TRBJ2-1; tentatively, D is TRBD1 (6 bases). The CDR3 region is CASSPVGASYNEQFF. Here the CDR3 DNA reads TGTGCCAGCAGCCCGGTGGGGGCGTCCTACAATGAGCAGTTCTTC.